This T cell receptor (beta chain) was captured by sequencing in a study of T cell responses to AZD1222 COVID-19 vaccine. Findings and caveats of the study: Just a handful of AZD1222 recipients tested seropositive at baseline. The donors showed a predominance of white British ancestry and of females, with possible underestimation of clonal diversity. Spike-specific TCRs gained breadth and depth after people received two AZD1222 doses.

TCRdb keeps only in-frame clones here, not all; method: immunoSEQ multiplex PCR. The profile covers some 140,000 clones, with 75% to 90% appearing a single time and about 4% taken by the ten largest. V was pared by 0 bases and J by 2 bases, with 12 bases between. The CDR3 contains 15 residues. Germline assignment: CDR1 SGHNT and CDR2 YYREEE (reference sequence). About this clone itself: Its antigen remains unknown.

This chain connects TRBV5-4 to TRBJ2-7; tentative D call: TRBD1 (5 bases). This specimen was peripheral blood, taken on day 0 of AZD1222 vaccination. The clonotype originates from an adult in good health. CDR3: CASSLGTGDTYEQYF. CDR3 bases: TGTGCCAGCAGCTTGGGAACAGGCGACACCTACGAGCAGTACTTC.